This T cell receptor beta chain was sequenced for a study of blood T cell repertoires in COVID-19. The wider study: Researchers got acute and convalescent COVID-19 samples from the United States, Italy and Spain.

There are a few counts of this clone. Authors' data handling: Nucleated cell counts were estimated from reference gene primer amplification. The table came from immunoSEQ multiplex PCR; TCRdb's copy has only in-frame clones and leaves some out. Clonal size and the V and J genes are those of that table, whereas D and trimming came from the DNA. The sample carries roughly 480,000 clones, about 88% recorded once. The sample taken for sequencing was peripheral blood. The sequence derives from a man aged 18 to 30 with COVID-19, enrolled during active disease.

The DNA of the CDR3 is TGTGCCAGCAGCGACCTGCGGGTAAGGAGTAGCTACGAGCAGTACTTC. Translated: CASSDLRVRSSYEQYF. The gene calls are TRBV5-5 and TRBJ2-7, with D perhaps matching TRBD2 (5 bases). This CDR3 region has 16 residues. In germline, CDR1 is SGHKS, CDR2 YYEKEE (reference sequence). Trimming removed 4 bases from V and 3 bases from J, with 20 bases in between.